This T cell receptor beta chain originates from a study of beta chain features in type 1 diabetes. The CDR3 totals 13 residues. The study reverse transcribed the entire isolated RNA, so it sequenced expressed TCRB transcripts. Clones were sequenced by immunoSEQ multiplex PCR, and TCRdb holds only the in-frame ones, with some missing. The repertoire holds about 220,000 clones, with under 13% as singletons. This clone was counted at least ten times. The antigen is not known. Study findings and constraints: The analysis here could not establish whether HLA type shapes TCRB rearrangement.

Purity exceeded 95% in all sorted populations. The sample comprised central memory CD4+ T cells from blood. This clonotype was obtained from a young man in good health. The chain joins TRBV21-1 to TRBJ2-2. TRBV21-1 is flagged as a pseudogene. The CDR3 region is CASRKRVTGELFF. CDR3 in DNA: TGTGCCAGCAGAAAAAGGGTGACCGGGGAGCTGTTTTTT.